This T cell receptor (beta chain) was recovered during a study of Tregs in tolerant kidney transplant recipients. Study-wide context: A roughly three-day belatacept mixed lymphocyte reaction, sometimes plus 5-day graft donor restimulation, preceded CD4+CD25+CD127- sorting. Recipient cells were told from donor cells by antibody staining.

Method: immunoSEQ multiplex PCR; TCRdb's copy keeps in-frame clones and lacks some. This table has roughly 40,000 clones, nearly 97% appearing once. This CDR3 spans 17 amino acids. From germline, CDR1 is MNHEY and CDR2 SMNVEV (reference sequence). Trimming took 2 bases from V and 4 from J; bases not matched to a gene: 9. Points on this clone: The antigen remains undetermined.

Source material: Tregs from blood cultured with allogeneic cells. The clonotype originates from a human donor in good health. The chain couples TRBV27 to TRBJ1-2; 11 nucleotides agree with TRBD1. This chain's CDR3 is CASSLVGQGAFGYGYTF. CDR3 sequence (DNA): TGTGCCAGCAGTTTAGTAGGACAGGGGGCTTTTGGCTATGGCTACACCTTC.